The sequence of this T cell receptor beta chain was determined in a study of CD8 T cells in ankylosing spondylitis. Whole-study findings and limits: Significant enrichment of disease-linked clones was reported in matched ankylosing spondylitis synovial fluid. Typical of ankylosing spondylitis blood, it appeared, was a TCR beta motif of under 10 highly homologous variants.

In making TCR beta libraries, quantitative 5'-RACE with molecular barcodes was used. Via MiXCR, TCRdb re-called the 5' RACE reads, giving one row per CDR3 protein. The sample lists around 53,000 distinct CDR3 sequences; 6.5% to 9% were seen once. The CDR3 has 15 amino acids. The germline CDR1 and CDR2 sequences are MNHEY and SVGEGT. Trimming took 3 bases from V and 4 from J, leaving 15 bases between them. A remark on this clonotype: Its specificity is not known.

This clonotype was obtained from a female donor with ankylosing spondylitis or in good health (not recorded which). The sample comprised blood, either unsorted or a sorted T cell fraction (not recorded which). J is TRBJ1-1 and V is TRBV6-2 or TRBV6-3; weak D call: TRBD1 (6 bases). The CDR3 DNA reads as TGTGCCAGCAGTTATTCGACAGGATGGAGCACTGAAGCTTTCTTT. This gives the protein CASSYSTGWSTEAFF.